This T cell receptor beta chain comes out of a study of blood T cell repertoires in COVID-19. At the level of the study: Collection of acute and convalescent COVID-19 samples took place in the United States, Italy and Spain.

In the original analysis: Amplifying reference gene primers gave estimates of nucleated cell counts. Assay: immunoSEQ multiplex PCR; the TCRdb copy retains only in-frame clones and omits some. Clonal size and the V and J genes are those of that table, whereas D and trimming came from the DNA. Found here are 380,000 or so clones, 70% to 90% of them singletons; the top ten hold roughly 1.2%. Losses at the gene ends were 6 bases for V and 6 bases for J; bases not matched to a gene: 3. The CDR3 sequence is 12 residues long. This TCR was sampled from a man aged 35-49 years with acute or convalescent COVID-19. The chain combines TRBV12-3 or TRBV12-4 with TRBJ1-2, with TRBD1 identical over 8 bases. The sequencing sample was made of peripheral blood. CDR3 amino acids: CASSQGADGYTF. The CDR3 DNA reads TGTGCCAGCAGCCAGGGGGCGGATGGCTACACCTTC.